This T cell receptor (beta chain) was sequenced in a study of CD8+ T cells in alopecia areata. General study findings and limits: The study found TCR sharing across patients less clear than in mice, possibly for HLA reasons.

cDNA prepared by RNA extraction and subsequent reverse transcription served as the template for sequencing. Assay: immunoSEQ multiplex PCR; the TCRdb copy retains only in-frame clones and omits some. The table includes about 110,000 clones, roughly 59% detected once. Germline-derived CDR1 and CDR2 are LNHDA and SQIVND (reference sequence). The V and J ends lost 3 bases and 6 bases, in that order; junction bases with no gene match: 0. The CDR3 runs to 14 residues. As concerns this clone: Its antigen is unidentified.

The sequence derives from a human donor in good health. Sequenced sample: CD8+ T cells sorted from blood. The chain employs TRBV19 and TRBJ2-1; 12 bases align to TRBD2. CDR3 nucleotides: TGTGCCAGTAGTATGGGACTAGCGGGCAATGAGCAGTTCTTC. Its translation is CASSMGLAGNEQFF.